These T cell receptor beta chains were read from a single sample in a study of tumor and adjacent non-tumor tissue in lung cancer. TCRdb ran MiXCR on the multiplex PCR reads and lists one entry per CDR3 protein. The sample includes about 76,000 distinct CDR3 sequences, less than 75% of them seen just once. Sequencing used lung tumor tissue. These receptor sequences come from a woman between 65 and 79 years old with non-small cell lung cancer. The CDR3 runs from the conserved cysteine through the conserved F or W. A D gene is named only where the DNA matches it firmly. The size entry is marked missing in some rows and otherwise reads once, few, many or a size class.

>TRBJ2-6|few|.|TRBV18
TGTGCCAGCACCTTAACGGGCCCGGAGGACTCTGGGGCCAACGTCCTGACTTTC
CASTLTGPEDSGANVLTF
>TRBJ2-4|.|TRBD2|TRBV20-1
TGCAGTGCTAGAGGGACTAGCGGGAGATCGGAAAACATTCAGTACTTC
CSARGTSGRSENIQYF
>TRBJ2-7|.|.|TRBV29-1
TGCAGCGTTGAGAAATCCGTGACATTGGGCTCCTACGAGCGGTACTTC
CSVEKSVTLGSYERYF
>TRBJ1-5|.|.|TRBV6-1
TGTGGCAGTACTCTCCAGGGGAGGCAGCCCCAGCATTTT
CGSTLQGRQPQHF
>TRBJ2-6|.|.|TRBV6-1
TGTGCCAGCAGTCAGGGGTCTAGCTCCGGGACCAACGTCCTGACTTTC
CASSQGSSSGTNVLTF
>TRBJ1-2|.|.|TRBV7-2
TGTGCCAGCAGCTTAGGAGGCTGCACCTTC
CASSLGGCTF
>TRBJ1-1|.|.|TRBV6-1
TGTGCCAGCATAGGCCCGGGGACACCAACGGGCACTGAAGCTTTCTTT
CASIGPGTPTGTEAFF
>TRBJ2-7|.|.|TRBV29-1
TGCAGCGTTGACCTCTCATGGACTGTGGGCTCCTACGAGCGGTACTTC
CSVDLSWTVGSYERYF
>TRBJ2-1|.|.|TRBV4-1
TGCGCAAGCAGCCAAGGTCGGAGCTCCTACAATGAGCAGATCTTC
CASSQGRSSYNEQIF
>TRBJ2-7|.|TRBD2|TRBV6-2/TRBV6-3
TGTGCTAGCACCTCCCAGTTTGCGGGGGGATACGAGCAGTACTTC
CASTSQFAGGYEQYF
>TRBJ2-5|.|.|TRBV29-1
TGCAGCGTCGGAAGAGGGGGGAAAGAGACCCAGTACTTC
CSVGRGGKETQYF
>TRBJ2-2|many|.|TRBV6-2/TRBV6-3
TGTGCCAGCAGTTACGAGTTGAACACCGGGGAGCTGTTTTTT
CASSYELNTGELFF
>TRBJ1-1|.|.|TRBV13
TGTGCCAGCAGATTATCGGGGGGTGGTACTGGAGCTTTCTTT
CASRLSGGGTGAFF
>TRBJ2-5|few|.|TRBV7-3
TGTGCCAGCAGCTTAAATGGCATGTACCAAGAGGCCCAGTACTTC
CASSLNGMYQEAQYF
>TRBJ1-4|.|.|TRBV5-5
TGTGCCAGCAGCTTATACAGGGACACAACTAGTGAAAAACTGTCTTTT
CASSLYRDTTSEKLSF
>TRBJ2-7|once|TRBD2|TRBV6-6
TGTGCCAGCACAATGTACCTCGGGAACAGCGGGACTAACGTATACGAGCAGTATTTC
CASTMYLGNSGTNVYEQYF